This T cell receptor beta chain was captured in a study of cytomegalovirus exposure and HLA in healthy donors. The study, taken as a whole, reports: Some TCR beta chains (about 170 of them) were listed as cytomegalovirus-associated.

The donors were part of the validation cohort of some 120 subjects. That cohort was separate from the first cohort, which comprised 700 or so subjects. As for this clone: Its antigen is still unknown.

The method was immunoSEQ multiplex PCR; TCRdb's version includes in-frame clones alone and lacks a portion of them. The sample includes tens of thousands of clones, less than 90% seen only once; the top ten take 9% to 14%. The sequence derives from a young woman in good health and CMV-seropositive. Material: PBMCs.

The CDR3 DNA follows: TGTGCCAGCAGCGACAGGGGGCTCTATAATTCACCCCTCCACTTT. Translated: CASSDRGLYNSPLHF. V usage is TRBV6-5 and J usage is TRBJ1-6, with 10 bases aligning to TRBD1. The germline V gene encodes CDR1 MNHEY and CDR2 SVGAGI. V was pared by 6 bases and J by 3 bases, with 2 bases of the junction left unmatched. The CDR3 is 15 amino acids.